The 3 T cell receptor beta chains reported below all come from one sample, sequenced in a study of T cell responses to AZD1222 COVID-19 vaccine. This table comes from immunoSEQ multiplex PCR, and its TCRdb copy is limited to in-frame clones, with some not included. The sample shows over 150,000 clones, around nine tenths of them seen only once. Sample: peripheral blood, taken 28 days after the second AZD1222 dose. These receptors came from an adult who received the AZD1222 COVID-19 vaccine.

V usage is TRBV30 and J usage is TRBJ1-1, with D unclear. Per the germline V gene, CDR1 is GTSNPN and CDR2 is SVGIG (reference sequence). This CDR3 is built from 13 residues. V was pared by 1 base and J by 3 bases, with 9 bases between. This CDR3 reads CAWSGGRYTEAFF. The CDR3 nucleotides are TGTGCCTGGAGTGGTGGGCGGTACACTGAAGCTTTCTTT.

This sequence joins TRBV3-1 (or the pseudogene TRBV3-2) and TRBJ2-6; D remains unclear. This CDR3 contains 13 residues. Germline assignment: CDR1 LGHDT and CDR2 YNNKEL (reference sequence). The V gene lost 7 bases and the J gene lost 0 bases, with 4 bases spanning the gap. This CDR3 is CASTSSGANVLTF. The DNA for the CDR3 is TGTGCCAGCACTAGCTCTGGGGCCAACGTCCTGACTTTC.

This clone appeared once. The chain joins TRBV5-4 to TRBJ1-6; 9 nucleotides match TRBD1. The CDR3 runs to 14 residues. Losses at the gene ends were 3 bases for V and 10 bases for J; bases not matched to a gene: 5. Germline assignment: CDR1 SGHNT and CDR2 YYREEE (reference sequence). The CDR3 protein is CASSWDRDGSPLHF. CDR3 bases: TGTGCCAGCAGCTGGGACAGGGATGGGTCACCCCTCCACTTT.